This T cell receptor beta chain came from a study of blood T cell repertoires in COVID-19. Study at large: T cells, B-cell-depleted T cells, or PBMCs supplied cDNA or gDNA.

The CDR3 is 18 amino acids. V gave up 0 bases and J gave up 0 bases; unmatched junction bases: 11. The germline gives CDR1 SGHRS, CDR2 YFSETQ. Per the original methods: Reference gene primer amplification in the assay estimated nucleated cell counts. Profiled with immunoSEQ multiplex PCR; TCRdb holds only in-frame clones, not every one. The V and J calls and the clone size are those of that table, but D and trimming were determined from the DNA. The sample holds about 91,000 clones, almost 90% seen once. A single count supports this clone. This TCR was sampled from a woman between 65 and 79 years old with acute or convalescent COVID-19. V gene TRBV5-1 combines with J gene TRBJ2-5; 7 positions agree with TRBD1. Sequencing was performed on peripheral blood. The CDR3: CASSLAQGVGGYQETQYF. CDR3 coding DNA: TGCGCCAGCAGCTTGGCGCAGGGGGTCGGTGGGTACCAAGAGACCCAGTACTTC. Full variable domain (remainder filled in from reference TRBV5-1 and TRBJ2-5): KAGVTQTPRYLIKTRGQQVTLSCSPISGHRSVSWYQQTPGQGLQFLFEYFSETQRNKGNFPGRFSGRQFSNSRSEMNVSTLELGDSALYLCASSLAQGVGGYQETQYFGPGTRLLVL.